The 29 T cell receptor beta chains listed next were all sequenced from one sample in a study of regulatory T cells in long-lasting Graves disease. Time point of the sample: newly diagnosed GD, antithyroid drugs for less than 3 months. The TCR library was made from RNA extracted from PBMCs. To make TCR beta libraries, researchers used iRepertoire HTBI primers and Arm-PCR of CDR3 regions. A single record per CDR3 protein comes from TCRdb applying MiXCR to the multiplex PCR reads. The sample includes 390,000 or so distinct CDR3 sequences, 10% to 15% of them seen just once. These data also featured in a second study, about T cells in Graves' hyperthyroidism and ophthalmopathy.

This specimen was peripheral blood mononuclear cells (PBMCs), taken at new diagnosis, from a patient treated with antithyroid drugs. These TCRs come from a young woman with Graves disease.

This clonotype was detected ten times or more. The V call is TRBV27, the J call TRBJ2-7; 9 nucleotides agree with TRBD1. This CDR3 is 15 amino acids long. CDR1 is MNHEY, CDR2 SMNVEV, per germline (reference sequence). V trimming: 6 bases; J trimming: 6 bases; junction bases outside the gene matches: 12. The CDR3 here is CASSPQTGGALEQYF. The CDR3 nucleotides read TGTGCCAGCAGCCCGCAGACAGGGGGGGCCCTCGAGCAGTACTTC.

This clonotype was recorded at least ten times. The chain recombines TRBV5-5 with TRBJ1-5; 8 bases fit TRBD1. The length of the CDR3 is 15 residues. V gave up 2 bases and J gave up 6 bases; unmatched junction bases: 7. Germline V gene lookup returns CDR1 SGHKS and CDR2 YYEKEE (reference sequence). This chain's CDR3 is CASSLMDREGQPQHF. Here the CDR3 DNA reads TGTGCCAGCAGCTTAATGGACAGGGAAGGTCAGCCCCAGCATTTT. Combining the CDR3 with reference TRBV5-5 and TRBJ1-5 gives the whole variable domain DAGVTQSPTHLIKTRGQQVTLRCSPISGHKSVSWYQQVLGQGPQFIFQYYEKEERGRGNFPDRFSARQFPNYSSELNVNALLLGDSALYLCASSLMDREGQPQHFGDGTRLSIL.

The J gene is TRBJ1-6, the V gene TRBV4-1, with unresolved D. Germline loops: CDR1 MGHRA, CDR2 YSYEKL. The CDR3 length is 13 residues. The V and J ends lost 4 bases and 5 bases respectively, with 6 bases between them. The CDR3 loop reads CASSPGNNSPLHF. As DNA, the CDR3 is TGCGCCAGCAGCCCGGGTAATAATTCACCCCTCCACTTT.

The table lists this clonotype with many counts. CDR3 residues: CASTNWGSLGYGYTF. Here the CDR3 DNA reads TGTGCCAGCACCAACTGGGGCTCACTTGGGTATGGCTACACCTTC. The V gene is TRBV28, the J gene TRBJ1-2; D might be TRBD1 (5 bases). This CDR3 contains 15 residues. Trimming cost V 7 bases and J 5 bases, with 20 bases left between them. Germline values: CDR1 MDHEN, CDR2 SYDVKM.

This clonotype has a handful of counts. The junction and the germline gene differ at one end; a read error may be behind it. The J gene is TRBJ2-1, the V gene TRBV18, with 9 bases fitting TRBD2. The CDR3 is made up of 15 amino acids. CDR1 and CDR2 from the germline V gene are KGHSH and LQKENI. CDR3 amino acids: CAGSPSSLAGNEQFF. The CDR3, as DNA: TGTGCCGGCTCACCTTCATCGCTAGCGGGAAATGAGCAGTTCTTC.

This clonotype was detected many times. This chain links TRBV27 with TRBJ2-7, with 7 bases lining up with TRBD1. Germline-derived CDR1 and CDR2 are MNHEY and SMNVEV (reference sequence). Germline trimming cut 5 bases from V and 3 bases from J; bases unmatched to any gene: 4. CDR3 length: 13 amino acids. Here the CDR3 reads CASSARTGYEQYV. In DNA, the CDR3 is TGTGCCAGCAGTGCGCGGACAGGCTACGAGCAGTACGTC.

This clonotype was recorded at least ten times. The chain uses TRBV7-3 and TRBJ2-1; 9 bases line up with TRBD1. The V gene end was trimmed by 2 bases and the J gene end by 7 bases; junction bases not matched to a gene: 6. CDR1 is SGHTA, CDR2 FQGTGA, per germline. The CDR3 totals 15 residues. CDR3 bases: TGTGCCAGCAGCTTAGGGCGACAGGGGGAGAATGAGCAGTTCTTC. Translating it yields CASSLGRQGENEQFF.

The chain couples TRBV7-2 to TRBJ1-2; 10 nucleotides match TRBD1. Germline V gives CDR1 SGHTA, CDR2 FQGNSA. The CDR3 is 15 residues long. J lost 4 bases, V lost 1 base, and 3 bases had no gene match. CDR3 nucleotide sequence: TGTGCCAGCAGCTTAGATGGGACAGGGGTCTATGGCTACACCTTC. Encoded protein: CASSLDGTGVYGYTF.

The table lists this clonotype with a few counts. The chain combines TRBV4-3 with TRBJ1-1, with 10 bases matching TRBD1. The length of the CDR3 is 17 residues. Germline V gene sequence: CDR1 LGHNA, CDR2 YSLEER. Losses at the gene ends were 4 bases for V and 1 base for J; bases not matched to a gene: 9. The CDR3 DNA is TGCGCCAGCAGCCCCAGGGACAGGGGCGTTAAGAACACTGAAGCTTTCTTT. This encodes CASSPRDRGVKNTEAFF.

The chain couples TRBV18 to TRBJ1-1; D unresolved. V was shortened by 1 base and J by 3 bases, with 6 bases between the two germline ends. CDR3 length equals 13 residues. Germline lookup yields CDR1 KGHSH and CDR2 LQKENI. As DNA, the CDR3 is TGTGCCAGCTCACCACGGCGGGACACTGAAGCTTTCTTT. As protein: CASSPRRDTEAFF.

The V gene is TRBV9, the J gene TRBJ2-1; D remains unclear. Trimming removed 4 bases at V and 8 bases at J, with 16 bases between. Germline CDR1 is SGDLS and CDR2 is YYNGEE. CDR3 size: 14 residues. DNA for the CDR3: TGTGCCAGCAGCCCGCAATACAGTGTCGATGAGCAGTTCTTC. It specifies CASSPQYSVDEQFF.

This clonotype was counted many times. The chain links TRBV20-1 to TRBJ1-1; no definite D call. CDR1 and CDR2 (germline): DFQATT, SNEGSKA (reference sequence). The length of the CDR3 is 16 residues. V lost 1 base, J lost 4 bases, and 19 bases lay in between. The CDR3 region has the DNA TGCAGTGCTAGAGGTGCTCCCTACGGAGGGCGCACTGAAGCTTTCTTT. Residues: CSARGAPYGGRTEAFF.

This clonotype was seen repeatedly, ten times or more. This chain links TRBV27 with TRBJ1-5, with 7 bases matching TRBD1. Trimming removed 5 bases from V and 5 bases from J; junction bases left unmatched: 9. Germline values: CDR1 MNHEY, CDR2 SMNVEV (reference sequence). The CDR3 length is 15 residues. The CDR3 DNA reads TGTGCCAGCAGTCCCGGGTGGGACAGTTATCAGCCCCAGCATTTT. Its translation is CASSPGWDSYQPQHF.

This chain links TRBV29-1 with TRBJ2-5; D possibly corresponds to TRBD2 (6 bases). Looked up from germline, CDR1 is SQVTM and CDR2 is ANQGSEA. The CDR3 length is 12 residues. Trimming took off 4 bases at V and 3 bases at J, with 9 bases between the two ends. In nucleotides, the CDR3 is TGCAGCGTTGGGGGACTCAAAGAGACCCAGTACTTC. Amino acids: CSVGGLKETQYF.

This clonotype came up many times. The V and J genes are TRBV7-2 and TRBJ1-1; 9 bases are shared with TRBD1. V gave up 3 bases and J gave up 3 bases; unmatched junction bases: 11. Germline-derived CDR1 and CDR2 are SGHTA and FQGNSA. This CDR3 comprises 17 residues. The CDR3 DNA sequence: TGTGCCAGCAGCTTCCGGACAGGGGTCGATTTGGACACTGAAGCTTTCTTT. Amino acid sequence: CASSFRTGVDLDTEAFF.

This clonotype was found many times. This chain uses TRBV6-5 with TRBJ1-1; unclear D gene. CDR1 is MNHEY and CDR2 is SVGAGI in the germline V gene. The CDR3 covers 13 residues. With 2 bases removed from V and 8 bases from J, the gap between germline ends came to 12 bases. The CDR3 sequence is CASSYPGSEEAFF. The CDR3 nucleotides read TGTGCCAGCAGTTACCCCGGCAGCGAGGAAGCTTTCTTT.

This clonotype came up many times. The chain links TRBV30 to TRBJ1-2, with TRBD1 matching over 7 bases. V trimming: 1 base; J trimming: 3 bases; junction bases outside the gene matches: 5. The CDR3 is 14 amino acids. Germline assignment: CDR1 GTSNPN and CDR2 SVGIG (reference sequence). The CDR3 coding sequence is TGTGCCTGGAGTGCCGGGACAGATTACTATGGCTACACCTTC. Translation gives CAWSAGTDYYGYTF.

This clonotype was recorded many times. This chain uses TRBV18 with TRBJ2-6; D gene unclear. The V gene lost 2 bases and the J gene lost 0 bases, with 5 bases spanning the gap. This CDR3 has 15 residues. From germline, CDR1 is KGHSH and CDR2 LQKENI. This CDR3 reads CASSPTNSGANVLTF. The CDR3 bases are TGTGCCAGCTCACCAACTAACTCTGGGGCCAACGTCCTGACTTTC. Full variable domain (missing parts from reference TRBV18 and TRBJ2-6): NAGVMQNPRHLVRRRGQEARLRCSPMKGHSHVYWYRQLPEEGLKFMVYLQKENIIDESGMPKERFSAEFPKEGPSILRIQQVVRGDSAAYFCASSPTNSGANVLTFGAGSRLTVL.

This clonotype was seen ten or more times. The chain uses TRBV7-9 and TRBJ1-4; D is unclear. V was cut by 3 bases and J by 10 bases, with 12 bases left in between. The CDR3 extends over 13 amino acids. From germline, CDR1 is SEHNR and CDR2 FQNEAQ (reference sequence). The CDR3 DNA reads TGTGCCAGCAGCTTGGTTTTCGACGGAAAACTGTTTTTT. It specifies CASSLVFDGKLFF. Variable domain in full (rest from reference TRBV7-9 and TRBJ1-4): DTGVSQNPRHKITKRGQNVTFRCDPISEHNRLYWYRQTLGQGPEFLTYFQNEAQLEKSRLLSDRFSAERPKGSFSTLEIQRTEQGDSAMYLCASSLVFDGKLFFGSGTQLSVL.

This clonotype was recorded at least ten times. The CDR3 coding sequence is TGTGCCAGCAGCTTAGTACTAGCGGGAGGGGATGAGCAGTACTTC. This translates into CASSLVLAGGDEQYF. V is TRBV11-2 and J is TRBJ2-7; TRBD2 matches at 13 bases. The CDR3 totals 15 residues. Germline V gene lookup returns CDR1 SGHAT and CDR2 FQNNGV. V gave up 1 base and J gave up 7 bases; unmatched junction bases: 4.

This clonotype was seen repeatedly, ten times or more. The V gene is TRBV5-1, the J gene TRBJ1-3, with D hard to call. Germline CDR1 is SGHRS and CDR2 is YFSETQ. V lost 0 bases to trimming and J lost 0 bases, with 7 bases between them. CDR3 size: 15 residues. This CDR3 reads CASSLDGNSGNTIYF. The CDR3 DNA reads TGCGCCAGCAGCTTGGATGGGAACTCTGGAAACACCATATATTTT.

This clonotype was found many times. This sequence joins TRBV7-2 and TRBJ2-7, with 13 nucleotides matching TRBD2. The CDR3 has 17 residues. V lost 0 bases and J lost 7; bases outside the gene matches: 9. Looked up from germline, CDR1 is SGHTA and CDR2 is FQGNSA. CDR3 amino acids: CASSLASTSGGAGEQYV. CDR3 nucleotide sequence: TGTGCCAGCAGCTTAGCCTCTACTAGCGGGGGGGCCGGGGAGCAGTACGTC.

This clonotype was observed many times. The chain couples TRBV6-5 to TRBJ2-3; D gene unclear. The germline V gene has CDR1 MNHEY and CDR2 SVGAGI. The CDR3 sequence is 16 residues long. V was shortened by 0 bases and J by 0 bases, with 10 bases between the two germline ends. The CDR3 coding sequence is TGTGCCAGCAGTTACTCGAATACGGGTAGCACAGATACGCAGTATTTT. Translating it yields CASSYSNTGSTDTQYF.

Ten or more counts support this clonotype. CDR3 in DNA: TGTGCCAGCAGCTTAGAAGGAATCCGTCTCAATGAGCAGTTCTTC. Residues: CASSLEGIRLNEQFF. V and J are TRBV7-2 and TRBJ2-1, with D uncertain. CDR3 length: 15 amino acids. Trimming pared 1 base from V and 6 bases from J, leaving 13 bases between. Germline loops: CDR1 SGHTA, CDR2 FQGNSA.

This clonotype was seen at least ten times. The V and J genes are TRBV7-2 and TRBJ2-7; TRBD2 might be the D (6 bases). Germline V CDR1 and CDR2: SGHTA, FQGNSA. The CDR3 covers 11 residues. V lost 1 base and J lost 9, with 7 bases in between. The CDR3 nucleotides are TGTGCCAGCAGCTTAGGGGAGGTGCAGTACTTC. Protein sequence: CASSLGEVQYF.

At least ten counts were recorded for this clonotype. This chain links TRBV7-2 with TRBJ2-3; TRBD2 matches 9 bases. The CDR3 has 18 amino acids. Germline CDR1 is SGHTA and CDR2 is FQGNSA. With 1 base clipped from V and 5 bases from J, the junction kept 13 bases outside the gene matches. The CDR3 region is CASSLDNKLRGGRDTQYF. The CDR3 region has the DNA TGTGCCAGCAGCTTAGATAACAAGTTGCGGGGGGGCCGAGATACGCAGTATTTT.

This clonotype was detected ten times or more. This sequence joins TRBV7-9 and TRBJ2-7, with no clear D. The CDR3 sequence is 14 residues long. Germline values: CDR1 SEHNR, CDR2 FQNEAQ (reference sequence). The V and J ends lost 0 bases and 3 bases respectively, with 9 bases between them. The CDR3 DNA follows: TGTGCCAGCAGCTTAGCGCCCAGGCTCTACGAGCAGTACTTC. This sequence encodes CASSLAPRLYEQYF.

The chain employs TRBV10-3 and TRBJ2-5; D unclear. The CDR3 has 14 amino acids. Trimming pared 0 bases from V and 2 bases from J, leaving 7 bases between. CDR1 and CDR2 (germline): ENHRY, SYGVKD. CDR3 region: CAISESIQQETQYF. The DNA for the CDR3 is TGTGCCATCAGTGAGTCGATACAGCAAGAGACCCAGTACTTC.

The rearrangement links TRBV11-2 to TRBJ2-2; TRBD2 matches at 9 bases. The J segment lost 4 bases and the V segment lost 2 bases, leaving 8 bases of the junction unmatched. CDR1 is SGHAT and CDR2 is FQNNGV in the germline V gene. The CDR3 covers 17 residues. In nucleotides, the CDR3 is TGTGCCAGCAGCTTATATGGGCTAGCGGGATCCACCGGGGAGCTGTTTTTT. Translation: CASSLYGLAGSTGELFF.